This TCR beta chain originates from a study of a mutant IDH1 vaccine in newly diagnosed glioma. Study information: Patients were started on vaccination 4-6 weeks after radiotherapy alone, or with temozolomide cycles. Held at week 35, visit V12 was the safety follow-up, and visit V13 followed at week 47.

This clone was seen only once. Its antigen is undetermined. Using immunoSEQ multiplex PCR, the repertoire was profiled, and TCRdb retains in-frame clones only, with some absent. The sample shows some 61,000 clones, 80% to 85% of them seen only once. Sample time point: week 35, safety follow-up. With topical imiquimod, each dose of the vaccine consisted of 300 ug of mutant IDH1 20-mer peptide. Scheduled for weeks 1, 3, 5, 7, 11, 15, 19 and 23, eight vaccinations were given to patients. This material consisted of PBMCs, taken from a glioma patient whose treatment included an IDH1 peptide vaccine. The receptor's source is a man between 18 and 29 years old with glioma.

CDR3 coding DNA: TGTGCCTGGACCTGGGACAGGGCTTATGGCTACACCTTC. Translated: CAWTWDRAYGYTF. The rearrangement uses TRBV30 and TRBJ1-2; 9 nucleotides align to TRBD1. Germline V gene data show CDR1 as GTSNPN and CDR2 as SVGIG (reference sequence). The CDR3 loop spans 13 amino acids. The V and J ends lost 4 bases and 5 bases, in that order; junction bases with no gene match: 5.